These 15 T cell receptor beta chains were all obtained from the same sample, sequenced in a study of T cell clonotyping in hematopoietic cell transplantation listed by TCRdb under 2021. Library prep was done by the immunoSEQ multiplex PCR assay. TCRdb took this table from immuneACCESS and kept in-frame rearrangements with V and J called. Such tables lack part of the clones; where checked against another copy, unresolved V genes explain under half of the gap, and the rest is unexplained. Present in this sample are roughly 40,000 clones, about 95% of which were seen just once. The biggest ten clones account for approximately 0.94% of the sample. The material sequenced was peripheral blood mononuclear cells. The receptor set was obtained from a man aged 30 to 39 in good health. Some clones in this sample may be carry-over from other donors' samples.

This rearrangement joins TRBV2 to TRBJ1-2, with 7 bases aligning to TRBD1. With V trimmed by 6 bases and J by 5 bases, 12 bases remained unmatched. CDR1 is SNHLY, CDR2 FYNNEI, per germline. This CDR3 has 15 residues. The CDR3 nucleotides read TGTGCCAGCAGAAGACAGGGCGGGGGATCTTATGGCTACACCTTC. Amino acids: CASRRQGGGSYGYTF.

The chain is built from TRBV6-5 and TRBJ2-1; D uncertain. Between the trimmed V and J ends, which lost 2 bases and 14 bases, there was a span of 13 bases. CDR3 length: 12 residues. The V gene's germline CDR1 is MNHEY and CDR2 SVGAGI. CDR3 nucleotides: TGTGCCAGCAGTTACGACAACAGACCAAAGTTCTTC. Its protein is CASSYDNRPKFF.

V is TRBV19 and J is TRBJ2-7, with D possibly TRBD1 on 5 matching bases. The CDR3 runs 13 residues. V was trimmed by 6 bases and J by 1 base, leaving 10 bases between them. The germline gives CDR1 LNHDA, CDR2 SQIVND (reference sequence). Here the CDR3 DNA reads TGTGCCAGTAGGAAGACAGATTCCTACGAGCAGTACTTC. It encodes CASRKTDSYEQYF.

This chain joins TRBV6-5 and TRBJ2-3; D is possibly TRBD1 (6 bases). Trimming pared 7 bases from V and 0 bases from J, leaving 14 bases between. CDR1 and CDR2 (germline): MNHEY, SVGAGI. This CDR3 has 15 residues. The CDR3, as DNA: TGTGCCAGCACCCTAGGGGGACGGAGCACAGATACGCAGTATTTT. It translates to CASTLGGRSTDTQYF.

V and J are TRBV6-6 and TRBJ1-2; D remains unclear. Germline-derived CDR1 and CDR2 are MNHNY and SVGAGI (reference sequence). This CDR3 has 13 residues. Trimming cost V 2 bases and J 7 bases, with 11 bases left between them. The CDR3 bases are TGTGCCAGCAGTTACCCTGACAATCGTGGCTACACCTTC. Translated, it gives CASSYPDNRGYTF.

The chain employs TRBV19 and TRBJ2-1; 7 bases are a match to TRBD1. The germline V gene has CDR1 LNHDA and CDR2 SQIVND (reference sequence). CDR3 length: 15 amino acids. Trimming removed 3 bases from V and 10 bases from J; junction bases left unmatched: 12. CDR3 protein: CASSIRRTGSGEQFF. CDR3 bases: TGTGCCAGTAGTATCCGACGGACAGGTTCGGGGGAGCAGTTCTTC.

In regard to this clone: Germline is not matched at one junction end, which may reflect a read error. The V gene is TRBV7-9, the J gene TRBJ2-7, with 10 bases lining up with TRBD2. CDR1 and CDR2 from the germline V gene are SEHNR and FQNEAQ (reference sequence). The CDR3 spans 14 residues. For the CDR3, the DNA is TGTGCCAGCACCTTAGCGGGAGGAGGCAACGAGCAGTACTTC. It specifies CASTLAGGGNEQYF.

The genes are TRBV6-5 and TRBJ1-1, with D possibly being TRBD1 (5 bases). V lost 8 bases and J lost 7, with 11 bases in between. The germline V gene encodes CDR1 MNHEY and CDR2 SVGAGI. The CDR3 spans 11 residues. The CDR3 region is CASLRGSEAFF. The CDR3 DNA reads TGTGCCAGCTTGCGGGGCAGTGAAGCTTTCTTT.

The genes are TRBV5-4 and TRBJ2-1, with 11 bases fitting TRBD2. The V gene's germline CDR1 is SGHNT and CDR2 YYREEE (reference sequence). V was clipped by 4 bases and J by 6 bases; unmatched bases: 6. There are 15 residues in the CDR3. CDR3 residues: CASSRIAGGANEQFF. DNA of the CDR3: TGTGCCAGCAGCCGTATAGCGGGAGGGGCCAATGAGCAGTTCTTC.

The chain carries TRBV4-1 and TRBJ1-2, with D unclear. Trimming left V 1 base short and J 7 bases short, with 16 bases between. This CDR3 contains 15 residues. Germline V gene lookup returns CDR1 MGHRA and CDR2 YSYEKL. The CDR3 loop reads CASSQVHRGNGGYTF. CDR3 in DNA: TGCGCCAGCAGCCAAGTTCACCGAGGCAATGGTGGCTACACCTTC.

J is TRBJ1-5 and V is TRBV4-1; no clear D. V lost 5 bases to trimming and J lost 0 bases, with 11 bases between them. The CDR3 consists of 15 residues. CDR1 is MGHRA, CDR2 YSYEKL, per germline. The CDR3 sequence is CASSSWRDSNQPQHF. DNA for the CDR3: TGCGCCAGCAGCAGCTGGAGGGATAGCAATCAGCCCCAGCATTTT.

The CDR3 reads CASSPGQGLDGELFF. The CDR3 region has the DNA TGTGCCAGCAGTCCTGGACAGGGTCTCGACGGGGAGCTGTTTTTT. V is TRBV2 and J is TRBJ2-2; 8 bases align to TRBD1. V shed 5 bases, J shed 7 bases, and the junction held 9 bases outside the gene matches. CDR1 and CDR2 (germline): SNHLY, FYNNEI. The CDR3 spans 15 residues.

This chain connects TRBV11-2 to TRBJ2-1; D gene uncertain. V was cut by 6 bases and J by 10 bases, with 7 bases left in between. The CDR3 has 10 amino acids. The germline V gene encodes CDR1 SGHAT and CDR2 FQNNGV. CDR3 amino acids: CASSGPEQFF. DNA of the CDR3: TGTGCCAGCAGTGGCCCGGAGCAGTTCTTC.

This chain links TRBV16 with TRBJ2-7; 7 bases are shared with TRBD1. Germline values: CDR1 KGHSY, CDR2 FQNENV. This CDR3 is built from 13 residues. V lost 8 bases, J lost 3 bases, and 7 bases stayed unmatched. CDR3 residues: CASADRVYYEQYF. The DNA of the CDR3 is TGTGCCAGCGCTGACAGGGTATACTACGAGCAGTACTTC.

V usage is TRBV27 and J usage is TRBJ1-4, with TRBD1 as a possible D gene (6 bases). The ends were cut back, 6 bases at V and 0 bases at J, with 11 bases in the middle. The length of the CDR3 is 15 residues. CDR1 is MNHEY, CDR2 SMNVEV, per germline (reference sequence). The CDR3 sequence is CASRDSSATNEKLFF. Here the CDR3 DNA reads TGTGCCAGCAGGGACAGTTCTGCAACTAATGAAAAACTGTTTTTT.